The clone carrying this T cell receptor beta chain was detected a few times. The sample originates from a study of blood T cells in healthy people across ages. Through a sample-barcoded 5' primer and a J-beta primer mix, a second PCR was run for roughly 7 to 12 cycles. Sequencing yielded, for each sample, at least 3 million paired-end reads carrying CDR3. TCRdb processed the 5' RACE reads anew with MiXCR; each CDR3 protein has one entry. The repertoire holds some 760,000 distinct CDR3 sequences, with roughly 25% as singletons. RNA extraction gave at least 5.5 micrograms of total RNA per sample. The CDR3 is 13 amino acids. With V trimmed by 3 bases and J by 7 bases, 2 bases remained unmatched. From germline, CDR1 is KGHSH and CDR2 LQKENI. The same sample was also studied in work on T cells of mothers and their children. From that study: Sample barcodes plus 2-4 random nucleotides came from the M1S primer.

The chain is built from TRBV18 and TRBJ2-1, with TRBD2 matching over 8 bases. Sequencing was performed on blood. The sequence came from a boy younger than 18 in good health. The CDR3: CASSPSSGNEQFF. CDR3 DNA sequence: TGTGCCAGCTCACCCTCTAGCGGGAATGAGCAGTTCTTC.